The clone carrying this TCR beta chain was counted a few times. In germline, CDR1 is MGHDK, CDR2 SYGVNS. Germline trimming cut 6 bases from V and 3 bases from J; bases unmatched to any gene: 0. This CDR3 is built from 14 residues. As originally analysed: Estimated nucleated cell counts came from reference gene primer amplification. Here immunoSEQ multiplex PCR was the method, and the copy in TCRdb shows in-frame clones only, minus some. Clone size and V and J calls were adopted from that table, with D and trimming inferred from the DNA. Altogether tens of thousands of clones are present, roughly four fifths being singletons, with the ten largest covering about 2.2%. The data originate from a study of blood T cell repertoires in COVID-19. About the research overall: The samples span acute and convalescent COVID-19 from the United States, Italy and Spain. T cells, B-cell-depleted T cells, or PBMCs provided the cDNA or gDNA that served as material.

A Seattle source enrolled patients during active infection and followed them longitudinally. J is TRBJ2-1 and V is TRBV25-1; 12 nucleotides line up with TRBD2. The source is a man between 65 and 80 years old with COVID-19, enrolled during active disease. Sequenced input: peripheral blood. CDR3 region: CASRLAGGYNEQFF. In nucleotides, the CDR3 is TGTGCCAGCAGACTAGCGGGAGGCTACAATGAGCAGTTCTTC.